The clone carrying this T cell receptor beta chain was observed a few times. The data were taken from a study of T cells after yellow fever vaccination. TCRdb itself ran the 5' RACE reads through MiXCR, one entry per CDR3 protein. The repertoire holds around 250,000 distinct CDR3 sequences, with about 7.1% as singletons. The origin of this receptor is a man aged 25-45 years who received the YFV17D yellow fever vaccine. The starting material was CD4+ T cells sorted from PBMCs, obtained 15 days after the yellow fever booster vaccination.

In DNA form, the CDR3 reads TGTGCCAGCAGACGGACTAGCGGGGTGAACAATGAGCAGTTCTTC. It yields the protein CASRRTSGVNNEQFF. This chain links TRBV12-3 or TRBV12-4 with TRBJ2-1, with 12 bases lining up with TRBD2. This CDR3 has 15 residues. The junction had 5 bases not matched to a gene; V was cut back by 6 bases and J by 5 bases.